The entry that follows covers one T cell receptor beta chain sequence. Its specificity is not known. The germline gene is not matched at one end of the junction; a read error may be the cause. This sample was included in a study of blood T cells in healthy people across ages. Study-level background: Template switching captured about one barcoded beta molecule per two T cells.

Findings and caveats of the study: Unsorted PBMC material precluded a definitive naive versus antigen-experienced comparison.

A second about 7 to 12 cycle PCR used barcoded and J-beta primers. MiXCR was run by TCRdb on the 5' RACE reads, yielding one entry per CDR3 protein. Of 710,000 or so distinct CDR3 sequences in the sample, 22% are singletons; the top ten hold roughly 22%. This CDR3 has 13 residues. This chain joins TRBV12-3 or TRBV12-4 and TRBJ2-7; 8 bases line up with TRBD1. The J call may be mistaken, given a closer DNA end match to TRBJ2-1. Sequencing used blood. This clonotype originated in a man between 65 and 79 years old in good health. The CDR3 loop is CACRVGQGNEQFF. The CDR3 DNA follows: TGTGCCTGCAGAGTAGGACAGGGCAATGAGCAGTTCTTC.